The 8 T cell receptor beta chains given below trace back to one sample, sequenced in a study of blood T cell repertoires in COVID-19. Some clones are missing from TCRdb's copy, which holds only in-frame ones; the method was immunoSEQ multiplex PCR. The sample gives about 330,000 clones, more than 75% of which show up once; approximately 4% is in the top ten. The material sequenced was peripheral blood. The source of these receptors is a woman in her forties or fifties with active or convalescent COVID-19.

The chain's CDR3 is CASSRQGAGAFF. CDR3 sequence (DNA): TGTGCCAGCAGTCGCCAGGGGGCTGGAGCTTTCTTT. V gene TRBV6-5 combines with J gene TRBJ1-1, with TRBD1 matching over 8 bases. The J segment lost 10 bases and the V segment lost 5 bases, leaving 6 bases of the junction unmatched. This CDR3 contains 12 residues. Germline V gene data show CDR1 as MNHEY and CDR2 as SVGAGI.

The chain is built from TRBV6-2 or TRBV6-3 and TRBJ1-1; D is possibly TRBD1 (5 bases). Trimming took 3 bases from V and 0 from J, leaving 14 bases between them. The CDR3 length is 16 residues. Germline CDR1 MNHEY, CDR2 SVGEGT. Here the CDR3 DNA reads TGTGCCAGCAGTTATGGTTTGACAGTCATGAACACTGAAGCTTTCTTT. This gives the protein CASSYGLTVMNTEAFF.

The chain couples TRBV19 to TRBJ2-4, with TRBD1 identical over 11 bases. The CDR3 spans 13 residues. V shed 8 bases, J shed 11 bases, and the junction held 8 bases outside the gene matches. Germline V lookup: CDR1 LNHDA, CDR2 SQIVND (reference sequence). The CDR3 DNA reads TGTGCCAGTGGACAGGGGGCGGGGGCCCTTCAGTACTTC. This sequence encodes CASGQGAGALQYF.

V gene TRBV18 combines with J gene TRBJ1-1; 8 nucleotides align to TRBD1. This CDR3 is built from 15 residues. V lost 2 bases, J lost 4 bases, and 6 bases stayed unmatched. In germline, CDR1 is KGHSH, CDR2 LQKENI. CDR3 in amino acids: CASSPAGGSATEAFF. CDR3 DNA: TGTGCCAGCTCACCAGCAGGGGGCTCGGCCACTGAAGCTTTCTTT.

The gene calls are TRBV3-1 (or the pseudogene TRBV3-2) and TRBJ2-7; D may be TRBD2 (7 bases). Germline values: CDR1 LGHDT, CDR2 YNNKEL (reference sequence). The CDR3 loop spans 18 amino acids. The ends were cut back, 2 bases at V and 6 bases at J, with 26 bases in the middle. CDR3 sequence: CASSQSGRGGRPGCEQYF. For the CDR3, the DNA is TGTGCCAGCAGCCAAAGCGGAAGGGGGGGCCGTCCGGGATGCGAGCAGTACTTC.

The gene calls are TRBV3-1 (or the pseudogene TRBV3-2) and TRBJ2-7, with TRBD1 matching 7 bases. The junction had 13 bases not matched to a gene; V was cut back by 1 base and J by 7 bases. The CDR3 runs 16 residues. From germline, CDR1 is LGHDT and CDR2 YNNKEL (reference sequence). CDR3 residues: CASSQGRTGLGEEQYF. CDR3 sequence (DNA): TGTGCCAGCAGCCAAGGACGGACAGGATTAGGCGAGGAGCAGTACTTC.

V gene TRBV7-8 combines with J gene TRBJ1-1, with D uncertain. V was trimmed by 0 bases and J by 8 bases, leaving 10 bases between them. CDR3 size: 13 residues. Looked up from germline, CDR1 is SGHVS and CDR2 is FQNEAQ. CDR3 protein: CASSLAGRAEAFF. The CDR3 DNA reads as TGTGCCAGCAGCTTAGCAGGGCGGGCCGAAGCTTTCTTT.

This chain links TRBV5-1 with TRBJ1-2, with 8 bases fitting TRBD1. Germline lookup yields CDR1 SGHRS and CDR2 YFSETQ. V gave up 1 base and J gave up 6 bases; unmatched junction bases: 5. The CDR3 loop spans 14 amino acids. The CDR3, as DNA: TGCGCCAGCAGCTTGTTGCAGGGGGCGGATGGCTACACCTTC. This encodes CASSLLQGADGYTF. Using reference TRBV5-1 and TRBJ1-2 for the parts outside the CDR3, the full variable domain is KAGVTQTPRYLIKTRGQQVTLSCSPISGHRSVSWYQQTPGQGLQFLFEYFSETQRNKGNFPGRFSGRQFSNSRSEMNVSTLELGDSALYLCASSLLQGADGYTFGSGTRLTVV.